This entry concerns a single T cell receptor (beta chain). The data originate from a study of blood T cells in healthy people across ages. Researchers collected about 9.7 milliliters of peripheral blood from every single donor. Combining a sample-barcoded 5' primer with a J-beta primer mix, a second PCR ran for about 7 to 11 cycles. Each CDR3 protein is one row after TCRdb ran MiXCR on the 5' RACE reads. The repertoire holds about 1.4 million distinct CDR3 sequences, with approximately 59% as singletons. V lost 4 bases and J 8 bases, leaving 22 bases between the germline ends. Germline V gene data show CDR1 as SGHRS and CDR2 as YFSETQ. This CDR3 has 16 amino acids.

J is TRBJ2-1 and V is TRBV5-1; no firm D call. Sequencing was carried out using blood. The TCR originated in a man between 18 and 35 years old in good health. Written as DNA, the CDR3 is TGCGCCAGCAGCCCGGAAGGGCAGGCCCTCGGAGATGAGCAGTTCTTC. It codes for CASSPEGQALGDEQFF.